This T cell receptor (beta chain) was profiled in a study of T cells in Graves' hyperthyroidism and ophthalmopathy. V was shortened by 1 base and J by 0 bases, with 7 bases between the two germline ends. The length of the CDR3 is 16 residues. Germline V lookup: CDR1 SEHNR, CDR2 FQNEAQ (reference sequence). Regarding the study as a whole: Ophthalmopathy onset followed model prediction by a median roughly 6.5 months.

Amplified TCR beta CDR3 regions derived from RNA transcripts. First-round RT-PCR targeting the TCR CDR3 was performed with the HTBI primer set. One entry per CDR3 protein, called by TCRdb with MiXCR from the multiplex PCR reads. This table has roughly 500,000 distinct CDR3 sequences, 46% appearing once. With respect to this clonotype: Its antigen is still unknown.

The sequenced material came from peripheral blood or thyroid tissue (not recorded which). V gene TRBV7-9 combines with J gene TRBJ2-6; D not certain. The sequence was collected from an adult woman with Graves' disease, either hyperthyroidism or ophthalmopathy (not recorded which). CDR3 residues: CASSLGADSGANVLTF. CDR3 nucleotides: TGTGCCAGCAGCTTAGGGGCAGACTCTGGGGCCAACGTCCTGACTTTC.